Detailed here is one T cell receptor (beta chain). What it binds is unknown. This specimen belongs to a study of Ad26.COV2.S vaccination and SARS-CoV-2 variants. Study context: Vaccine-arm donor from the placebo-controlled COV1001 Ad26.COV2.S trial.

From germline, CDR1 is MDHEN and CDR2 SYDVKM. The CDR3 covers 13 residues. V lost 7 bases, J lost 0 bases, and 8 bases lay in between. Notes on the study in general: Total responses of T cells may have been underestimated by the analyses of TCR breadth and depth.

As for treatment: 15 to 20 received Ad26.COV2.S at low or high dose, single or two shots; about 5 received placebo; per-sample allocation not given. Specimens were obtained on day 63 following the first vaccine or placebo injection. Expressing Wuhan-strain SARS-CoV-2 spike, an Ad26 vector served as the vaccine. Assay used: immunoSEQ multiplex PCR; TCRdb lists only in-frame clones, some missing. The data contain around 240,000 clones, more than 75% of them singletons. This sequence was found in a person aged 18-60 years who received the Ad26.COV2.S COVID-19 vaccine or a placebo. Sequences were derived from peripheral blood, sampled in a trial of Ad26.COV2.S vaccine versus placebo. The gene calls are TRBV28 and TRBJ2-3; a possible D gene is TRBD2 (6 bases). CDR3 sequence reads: CASMRESTDTQYF. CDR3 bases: TGTGCCAGCATGCGGGAAAGCACAGATACGCAGTATTTT.